These 16 T cell receptor beta chains were sequenced from one sample in a study of T cell changes during pregnancy in multiple sclerosis. Sequencing was performed with immunoSEQ multiplex PCR; in TCRdb, only in-frame clones are kept and a portion is missing. The sample lists around 30,000 clones; about 92% were seen once. The sample in question was CD8+ T cells from peripheral blood mononuclear cells, obtained before pregnancy. The receptors come from a female donor with multiple sclerosis, enrolled in a pregnancy study.

This chain uses TRBV5-1 with TRBJ1-3; 9 nucleotides align to TRBD1. This CDR3 comprises 19 residues. Germline V lookup: CDR1 SGHRS, CDR2 YFSETQ. J gave up 2 bases and V 0 bases, and 12 bases lay outside the gene matches. CDR3 protein: CASSLVPDRGNPAGNTIYF. Written as DNA, the CDR3 is TGCGCCAGCAGCTTGGTTCCGGACAGGGGCAATCCCGCTGGAAACACCATATATTTT. Together with reference TRBV5-1 and TRBJ1-3, the CDR3 gives the full variable domain: KAGVTQTPRYLIKTRGQQVTLSCSPISGHRSVSWYQQTPGQGLQFLFEYFSETQRNKGNFPGRFSGRQFSNSRSEMNVSTLELGDSALYLCASSLVPDRGNPAGNTIYFGEGSWLTVV.

V is TRBV27 and J is TRBJ2-5; 9 bases match TRBD1. CDR1 is MNHEY, CDR2 SMNVEV, per germline (reference sequence). The CDR3 is made up of 15 amino acids. Trimming cost V 3 bases and J 4 bases; bases outside gene matches: 6. The CDR3 here is CASSLYRGPGETQYF. Here the CDR3 DNA reads TGTGCCAGCAGTTTGTACAGGGGGCCTGGAGAGACCCAGTACTTC.

The chain has TRBV7-9 and TRBJ1-1; 9 nucleotides line up with TRBD1. CDR3 size: 17 residues. The V and J ends lost 5 bases and 1 base, in that order; junction bases with no gene match: 11. Germline loops: CDR1 SEHNR, CDR2 FQNEAQ (reference sequence). CDR3 in DNA: TGTGCCAGCAGCCCAACCGCGGGACAGGGTAAGAACACTGAAGCTTTCTTT. Protein sequence: CASSPTAGQGKNTEAFF.

V usage is TRBV5-5 and J usage is TRBJ1-1, with D possibly TRBD1 on 6 matching bases. Germline CDR1 and CDR2: SGHKS and YYEKEE (reference sequence). The CDR3 runs 15 residues. Trimming removed 0 bases at V and 3 bases at J, with 12 bases between. In DNA form, the CDR3 reads TGTGCCAGCAGCTTGGCCCATGCAGGGGACACTGAAGCTTTCTTT. Its protein is CASSLAHAGDTEAFF.

J is TRBJ2-5 and V is TRBV7-9; tentatively, D is TRBD2 (5 bases). CDR1 is SEHNR and CDR2 is FQNEAQ in the germline V gene (reference sequence). This CDR3 region has 13 residues. Trimming pared 5 bases from V and 2 bases from J, leaving 9 bases between. The CDR3 here is CASSKPGQETQYF. Written as DNA, the CDR3 is TGTGCCAGCAGCAAACCGGGACAAGAGACCCAGTACTTC.

The chain has TRBV11-1 and TRBJ2-7; 7 nucleotides line up with TRBD2. CDR1 and CDR2 (germline): SGHAT, FQDESV (reference sequence). The CDR3 is made up of 15 amino acids. V lost 3 bases, J lost 3 bases, and 8 bases stayed unmatched. CDR3 coding DNA: TGTGCCAGCAGCTTCGCCAGCGGGACTGTCTACGAGCAGTACTTC. Residues: CASSFASGTVYEQYF.

This sequence joins TRBV5-4 and TRBJ2-1, with D possibly matching TRBD1 (6 bases). Trimming removed 4 bases from V and 10 bases from J, with 21 bases in between. The CDR3 has 15 residues. Germline V gives CDR1 SGHNT, CDR2 YYREEE (reference sequence). CDR3 amino acids: CASSPGPPGAREQFF. The DNA of the CDR3 is TGTGCCAGCAGCCCCGGCCCCCCAGGGGCCAGAGAGCAGTTCTTC.

The chain carries TRBV28 and TRBJ2-1, with 7 bases fitting TRBD1. Germline assignment: CDR1 MDHEN and CDR2 SYDVKM. V dropped 7 bases and J dropped 4; count of bases not matched to a gene: 4. There are 13 residues in the CDR3. CDR3: CASTPTGYNEQFF. CDR3 sequence (DNA): TGTGCCAGCACCCCGACAGGGTACAATGAGCAGTTCTTC.

This sequence joins TRBV7-9 and TRBJ2-7; TRBD1 matches at 8 bases. This CDR3 is 14 amino acids long. V shed 1 base and J 2 bases; nucleotides not matched to a gene: 1. The germline V gene encodes CDR1 SEHNR and CDR2 FQNEAQ (reference sequence). The CDR3 protein is CASSLGTGTYEQYF. The CDR3 region has the DNA TGTGCCAGCAGCTTAGGGACAGGGACCTACGAGCAGTACTTC.

CDR3 nucleotides: TGCAGCGTTGTCCAGGGCCCCCGATACGAGCAGTACTTC. This gives the protein CSVVQGPRYEQYF. The V call is TRBV29-1, the J call TRBJ2-7; D perhaps matches TRBD1 (5 bases). Germline lookup yields CDR1 SQVTM and CDR2 ANQGSEA. This CDR3 has 13 residues. Trimming took off 4 bases at V and 4 bases at J, with 14 bases between the two ends.

The V gene is TRBV12-5, the J gene TRBJ2-7, with a tentative D call TRBD2 (5 bases). The CDR3 length is 13 residues. CDR1 and CDR2 (germline): LGHNT, FRNRAP. V dropped 7 bases and J dropped 1 base, with 11 bases sitting between them. The CDR3 region has the DNA TGTGCTAGTGTCCTATCGGGGTCCTACGAGCAGTACTTC. Protein sequence: CASVLSGSYEQYF.

This chain's CDR3 is CASSVPGQVSNEQFF. CDR3 DNA sequence: TGTGCCAGCAGTGTACCGGGACAGGTATCGAATGAGCAGTTCTTC. The chain combines TRBV2 with TRBJ2-1; 8 nucleotides agree with TRBD1. V gave up 4 bases and J gave up 7 bases; unmatched junction bases: 9. The germline CDR1 and CDR2 sequences are SNHLY and FYNNEI. The CDR3 spans 15 residues.

V is TRBV18 and J is TRBJ2-3; the D gene is possibly TRBD1 (6 bases). The ends were cut back, 0 bases at V and 2 bases at J, with 9 bases in the middle. Per the germline V gene, CDR1 is KGHSH and CDR2 is LQKENI. This CDR3 has 15 residues. This chain's CDR3 is CASSPPTGNTDTQYF. The CDR3 DNA reads as TGTGCCAGCTCACCACCGACAGGTAACACAGATACGCAGTATTTT.

This clone was counted a single time. CDR3 nucleotide sequence: TGTGCCAGCAGCCGCCTGACAGGGACCTACAATGAGCAGTTCTTC. Amino acid sequence: CASSRLTGTYNEQFF. The chain is built from TRBV14 and TRBJ2-1, with 7 positions matching TRBD1. The CDR3 is made up of 15 amino acids. Germline CDR1 is SGHDN and CDR2 is FVKESK. With 4 bases clipped from V and 2 bases from J, the junction kept 5 bases outside the gene matches. Based on the CDR3 plus reference TRBV14 and TRBJ2-1, the full variable domain is EAGVTQFPSHSVIEKGQTVTLRCDPISGHDNLYWYRRVMGKEIKFLLHFVKESKQDESGMPNNRFLAERTGGTYSTLKVQPAELEDSGVYFCASSRLTGTYNEQFFGPGTRLTVL.

This clone showed up just once. This chain connects TRBV7-9 to TRBJ2-7; D is undetermined. Germline CDR1 and CDR2: SEHNR and FQNEAQ (reference sequence). There are 11 residues in the CDR3. V was clipped by 4 bases and J by 2 bases, with 3 bases between them. The CDR3 is CASSSAYEQYF. In DNA, the CDR3 is TGTGCCAGCAGCTCCGCCTACGAGCAGTACTTC.

This chain uses TRBV29-1 with TRBJ2-1, with TRBD2 as a possible D gene (6 bases). Germline V gene sequence: CDR1 SQVTM, CDR2 ANQGSEA. V was trimmed by 5 bases and J by 2 bases, leaving 10 bases between them. The CDR3 runs to 13 residues. In DNA, the CDR3 is TGCAGCGTTTTGCGGGGCCCCTACAATGAGCAGTTCTTC. It is translated as CSVLRGPYNEQFF.